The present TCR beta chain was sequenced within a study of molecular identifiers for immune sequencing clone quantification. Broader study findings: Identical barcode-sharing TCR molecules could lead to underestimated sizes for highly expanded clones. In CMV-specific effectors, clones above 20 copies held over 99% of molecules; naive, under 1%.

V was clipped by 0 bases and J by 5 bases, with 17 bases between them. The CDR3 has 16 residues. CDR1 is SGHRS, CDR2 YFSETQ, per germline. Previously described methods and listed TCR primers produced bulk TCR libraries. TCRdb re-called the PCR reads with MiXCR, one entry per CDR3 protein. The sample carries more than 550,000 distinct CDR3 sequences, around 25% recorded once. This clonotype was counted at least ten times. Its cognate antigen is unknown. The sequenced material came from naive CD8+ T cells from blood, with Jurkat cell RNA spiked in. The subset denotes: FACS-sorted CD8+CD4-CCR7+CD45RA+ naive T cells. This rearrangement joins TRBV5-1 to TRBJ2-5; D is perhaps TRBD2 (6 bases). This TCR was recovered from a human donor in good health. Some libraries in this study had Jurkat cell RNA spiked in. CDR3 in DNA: TGCGCCAGCAGCTTGGGCTCGGCGACCAGCGGGGAGACCCAGTACTTC. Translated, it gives CASSLGSATSGETQYF.